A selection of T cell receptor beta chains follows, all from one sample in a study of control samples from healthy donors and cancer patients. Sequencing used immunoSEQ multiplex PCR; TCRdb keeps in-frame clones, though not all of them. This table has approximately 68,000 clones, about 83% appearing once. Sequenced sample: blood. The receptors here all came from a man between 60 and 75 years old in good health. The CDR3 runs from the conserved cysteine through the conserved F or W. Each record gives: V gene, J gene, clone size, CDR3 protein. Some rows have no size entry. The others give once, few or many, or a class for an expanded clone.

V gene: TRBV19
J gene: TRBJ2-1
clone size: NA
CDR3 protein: CASSFRLAGALSSSYNEQFF

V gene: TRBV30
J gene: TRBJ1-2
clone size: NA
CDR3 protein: CAWKIRGNYGYTF

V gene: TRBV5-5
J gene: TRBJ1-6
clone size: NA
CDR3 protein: CASSLAPGTDYSPLHF

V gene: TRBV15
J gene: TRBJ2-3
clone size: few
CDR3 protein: CATSRDIDTQYF

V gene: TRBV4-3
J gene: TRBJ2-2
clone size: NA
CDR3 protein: CASSQEPLTGGRIGELFF

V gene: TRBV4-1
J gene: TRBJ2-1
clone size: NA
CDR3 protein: CASSQPDWAGGGSYNEQFF

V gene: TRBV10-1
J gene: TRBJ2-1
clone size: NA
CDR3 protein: CASSGEGQGNEQFF

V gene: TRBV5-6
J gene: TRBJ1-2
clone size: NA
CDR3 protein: CASSLEIGTGVGYGYTF

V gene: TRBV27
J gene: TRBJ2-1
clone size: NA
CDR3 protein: CATGGFGQKYNEQFF

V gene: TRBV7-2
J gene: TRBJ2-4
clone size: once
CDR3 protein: CASSYTGNIQYF

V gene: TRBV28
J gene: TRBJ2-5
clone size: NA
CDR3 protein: CASSLGVRPQYF

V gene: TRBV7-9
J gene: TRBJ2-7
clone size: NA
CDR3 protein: CASSLGQATYEQYF

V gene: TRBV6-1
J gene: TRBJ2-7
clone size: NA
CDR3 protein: CASSEGSWDSSYEQYF

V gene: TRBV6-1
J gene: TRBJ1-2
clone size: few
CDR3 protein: CASSEYLPTDTNYGYTF

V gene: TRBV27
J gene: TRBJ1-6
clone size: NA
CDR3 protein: CASSYRGVGNSPLHF

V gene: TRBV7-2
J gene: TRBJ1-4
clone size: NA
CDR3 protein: CASSPTGGGANEKLFF

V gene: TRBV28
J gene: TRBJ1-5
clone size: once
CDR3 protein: CASRPTGLYSNQPQHF

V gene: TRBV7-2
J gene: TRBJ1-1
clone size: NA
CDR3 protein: CASSLGPAGTGSNTEAFF

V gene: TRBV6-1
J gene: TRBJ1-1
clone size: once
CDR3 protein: CASSERAGAMNTEAFF

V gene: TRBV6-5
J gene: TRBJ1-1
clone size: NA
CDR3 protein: CASAGGTGGNTEAFF

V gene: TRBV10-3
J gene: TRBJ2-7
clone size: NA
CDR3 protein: CAISGGQGGYEQYF

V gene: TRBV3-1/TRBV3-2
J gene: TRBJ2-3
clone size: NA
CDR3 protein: CASSPGQADTQYF

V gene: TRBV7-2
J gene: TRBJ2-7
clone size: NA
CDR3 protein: CASSDGTRWASYEQYF

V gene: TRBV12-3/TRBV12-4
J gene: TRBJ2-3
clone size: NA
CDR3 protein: CASSFFGDTQYF

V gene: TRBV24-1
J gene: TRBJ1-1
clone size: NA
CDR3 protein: CATSQGTEAFF

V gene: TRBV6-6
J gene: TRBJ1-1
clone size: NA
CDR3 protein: CASSYSFAVVGTEAFF

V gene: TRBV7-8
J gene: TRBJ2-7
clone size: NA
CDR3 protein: CASSRTAGGGAYEQYF

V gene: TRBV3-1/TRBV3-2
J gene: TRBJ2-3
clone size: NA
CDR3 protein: CASSRSSGPLSDTQYF

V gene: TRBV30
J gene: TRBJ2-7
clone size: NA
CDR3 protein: CAWGHSYEQYF

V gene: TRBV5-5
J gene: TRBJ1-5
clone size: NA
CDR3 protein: CASSLDSGQGNQPQHF

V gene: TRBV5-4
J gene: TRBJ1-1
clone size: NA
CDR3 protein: CASSLGGGVGTEAFF

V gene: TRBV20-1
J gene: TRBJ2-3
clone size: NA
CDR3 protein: CSAHKADTQYF

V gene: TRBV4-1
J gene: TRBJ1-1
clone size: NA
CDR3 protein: CASSQDSGADTEAFF

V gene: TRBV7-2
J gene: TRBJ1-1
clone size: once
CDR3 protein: CASSLSGQGWNTEAFF

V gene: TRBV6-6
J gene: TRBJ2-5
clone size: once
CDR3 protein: CASRPTAPGAQYF

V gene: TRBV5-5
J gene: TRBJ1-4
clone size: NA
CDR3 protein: CASSASVMGNEKLFF

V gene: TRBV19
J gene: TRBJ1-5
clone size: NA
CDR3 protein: CASRDKDQPQHF

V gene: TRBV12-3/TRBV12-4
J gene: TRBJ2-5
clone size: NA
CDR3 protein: CASTAGGPETQYF

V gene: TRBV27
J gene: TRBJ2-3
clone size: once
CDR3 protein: CASSSSPFGGRADTDTQYF

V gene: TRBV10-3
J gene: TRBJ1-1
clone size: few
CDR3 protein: CAISEGISKAEAFF

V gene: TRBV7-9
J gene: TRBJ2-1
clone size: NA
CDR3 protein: CASSLGGDEQFF

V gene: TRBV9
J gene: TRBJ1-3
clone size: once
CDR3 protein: CVSSNIQGALGNTIYF

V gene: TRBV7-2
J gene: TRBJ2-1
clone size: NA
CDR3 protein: CASSPQTGLRDEQFF

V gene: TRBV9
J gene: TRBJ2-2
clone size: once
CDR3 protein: CASSVATGGGRELFF

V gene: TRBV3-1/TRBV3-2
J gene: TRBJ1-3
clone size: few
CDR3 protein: CASSPSGNTIYF

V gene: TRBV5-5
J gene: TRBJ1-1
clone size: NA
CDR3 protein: CASSLLGNSWTEAFF

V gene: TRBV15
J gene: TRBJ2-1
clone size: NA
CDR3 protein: CATSRDPDRGLDEQFF

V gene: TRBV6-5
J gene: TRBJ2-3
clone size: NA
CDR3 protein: CASSRLVGTDTQYF

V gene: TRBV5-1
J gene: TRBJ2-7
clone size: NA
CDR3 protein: CASSPQGRGYEQYF

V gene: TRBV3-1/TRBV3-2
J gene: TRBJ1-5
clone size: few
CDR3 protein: CASSQVVEGPQHF

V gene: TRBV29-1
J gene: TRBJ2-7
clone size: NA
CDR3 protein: CSAASSGRSYEQYF

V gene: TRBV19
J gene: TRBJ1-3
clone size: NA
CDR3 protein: CASQGASGNTIYF

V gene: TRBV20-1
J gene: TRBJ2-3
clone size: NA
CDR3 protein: CSAHRGDTQYF

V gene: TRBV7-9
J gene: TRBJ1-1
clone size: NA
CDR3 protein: CASSLAKGGYMNTEAFF